One T cell receptor (beta chain) is described in this entry. The antigen it binds to is not known. No much larger clonotype is one base removed from it; base qualities were not supplied. This record comes from a study of T cell changes during pregnancy in multiple sclerosis (dated 2019 in TCRdb). General notes on the study: Changes in the T cell repertoire over the course of pregnancy were examined in this study in women with multiple sclerosis.

Deletion took 0 bases off V and 9 bases off J, with a span of 12 bases between the germline ends. The germline V gene provides CDR1 SGHAT and CDR2 FQNNGV. Measured from the cysteine to the phenylalanine, the CDR3 is 13 residues long. Only the CDR3 part of the read is kept: 39 bases, read in frame from the first base. Library preparation was by the immunoSEQ multiplex PCR assay. In TCRdb, the immuneACCESS table is reduced to in-frame sequences with V and J assigned. These tables do not hold every clone; where another copy was compared, an unresolved V gene accounts for under half, and the others remain unexplained. The sample table lists about 54,000 clones, 80% to 95% of them with a count of one. The leading ten clones occupy over 1% of the sample.

Here the chain combines TRBV11-2 and TRBJ2-7, with TRBD1 as a weak D call on 5 bases. Sequenced here: peripheral blood, sampled after pregnancy. The source of this sequence is a female donor in good health, enrolled as a control in a pregnancy study. CDR3 sequence: CASSLEPQGAQYF. The DNA sequence is as follows: TGTGCCAGCAGCTTAGAGCCGCAGGGTGCGCAGTACTTC. The full variable domain, completed from the reference TRBV11-2 and TRBJ2-7 proteins outside the CDR3, reads EAGVAQSPRYKIIEKRQSVAFWCNPISGHATLYWYQQILGQGPKLLIQFQNNGVVDDSQLPKDRFSAERLKGVDSTLKIQPAKLEDSAVYLCASSLEPQGAQYFGPGTRLTVT.